This TCR beta chain was observed in a study of early T cells in non-severe SARS-CoV-2 infection (dated by TCRdb to about 2021). With respect to the entire study: Because TCR sequencing relied on bulk RNA taken from unsorted whole blood, pairing of alpha and beta chains was not possible. Points the paper makes about the study in general: VDJdb matching was skewed toward anti-spike CD8 responses and likely underestimated virus-specific expansions, missing private and CD4 specificities.

Its CDR3 holds 13 amino acids, cysteine through phenylalanine. Of all the DNA, just the CDR3 is kept, 39 bases in frame from base 1. Between the V and J ends, shortened by 4 bases and 7 bases respectively, the junction contains 14 bases. CDR1 and CDR2 were assigned from the germline V gene as SQVTM and ANQGSEA. This was a case-control study nested in a cohort of healthcare workers in London, UK, who had nasopharyngeal swab PCR tests and blood samples taken every week. Healthcare workers were recruited between 23 and 31 March 2020, during the week of the UK lockdown, and were followed weekly for up to about 16 weeks. Receptor amplification or capture employed 5' RACE. The run used a NextSeq 500. The TCR library protocol attached unique molecular identifiers to individual cDNA molecules to correct for sequencing error and PCR bias. Sequencing covered both TCR alpha and beta chains, and within each sample the abundances of alpha and beta sequences were tightly co-correlated. Processing in the source paper ran as follows. Decombinator V4 was used to perform V gene, J gene and CDR3 annotation of TCR sequences. TCRs were defined as expanded if a significant change between any two time points was detected under a Poisson model with p below 0.0001. TCR abundances were normalised to the total number of TCRs sequenced per sample and expressed as counts per million. TRAV1-2 paired with TRAJ12, TRAJ20 or TRAJ33 defined MAIT TCRs, while TRAV10 paired with TRAJ18 defined iNKT TCRs. VDJdb, accessed 1 November 2021, was searched for CMV, EBV and SARS-CoV-2 annotated TCRs, with TCRs annotated for multiple antigens excluded. TCRdb ran its own pipeline on the public reads, namely fastp trimming at Q25 and MiXCR clone calling, and kept in-frame beta chains. Every distinct CDR3 protein forms one entry, paired with its most common genes and DNA. These V and J calls are TCRdb output, not the study's own analysis. Present in this sample are tens of thousands of distinct CDR3 sequences, around 11% of which were seen just once. The top ten clonotypes cover over 1% of the sample.

To note about this clonotype: Its antigen specificity is not known. No base qualities exist here, and no much larger clone lies one base off it.

Sequencing used whole blood, obtained at baseline. The chain joins TRBV29-1 to TRBJ1-5; possibly the D gene is TRBD1, per 5 matching bases. The origin of this receptor is an adult who was a healthcare worker with PCR-confirmed SARS-CoV-2 infection or an uninfected control (not recorded which). The donor label of this sample is uncertain. The DNA sequence follows: TGCAGCGTTGTTCCCGGAGGGGACCAGCCCCAGCATTTT. The translation is CSVVPGGDQPQHF.